This record covers a single T cell receptor (beta chain). The data were taken from a study of blood T cell repertoires in COVID-19. Across the whole study: PBMCs, B-cell-depleted T cells, or T cells provided the cDNA or gDNA that made up the material.

The method was immunoSEQ multiplex PCR; TCRdb's version includes in-frame clones alone and lacks a portion of them. The table includes 350,000 to 400,000 clones, approximately 88% detected once. Per the germline V gene, CDR1 is SGHAT and CDR2 is FQNNGV. The CDR3 contains 16 residues. V shed 0 bases, J shed 2 bases, and the junction held 6 bases outside the gene matches. This sequence was found in a woman in her twenties or thirties with COVID-19, enrolled during active disease. Material: peripheral blood. V gene TRBV11-2 combines with J gene TRBJ2-7, with 8 bases lining up with TRBD1. The CDR3: CASSLEAGTGTYEQYF. In DNA form, the CDR3 reads TGTGCCAGCAGCTTAGAGGCCGGGACAGGCACCTACGAGCAGTACTTC.